This T cell receptor beta chain came from a study of beta chain features in type 1 diabetes. Expressed TCRB transcripts were sequenced, since all the RNA that had been isolated was reverse transcribed. The table came from immunoSEQ multiplex PCR; TCRdb's copy has only in-frame clones and leaves some out. This table has more than 110,000 clones, less than 9% appearing once. Cells sorted by CD45RO/CCR7/CD25/CD127/CD95/CD27 comprised CD4+ naive, central memory, regulatory and stem cell-like memory cells. This clone was recorded at least ten times. The junction departs from germline at one end; a sequencing error may be responsible. The CDR3 covers 14 residues. CDR1 is SSHAT and CDR2 is FNYEAQ in the germline V gene (reference sequence).

The sample was central memory CD4+ T cells from blood. This chain links TRBV7-7 with TRBJ2-5, with TRBD2 as a possible D gene (5 bases). The TCR was taken from a woman younger than 45 in good health. CDR3 coding DNA: TGTGCTAGCAGCTTAGCGCTTAGTAGTGAGACCCAGTACTTC. Encoded protein: CASSLALSSETQYF.